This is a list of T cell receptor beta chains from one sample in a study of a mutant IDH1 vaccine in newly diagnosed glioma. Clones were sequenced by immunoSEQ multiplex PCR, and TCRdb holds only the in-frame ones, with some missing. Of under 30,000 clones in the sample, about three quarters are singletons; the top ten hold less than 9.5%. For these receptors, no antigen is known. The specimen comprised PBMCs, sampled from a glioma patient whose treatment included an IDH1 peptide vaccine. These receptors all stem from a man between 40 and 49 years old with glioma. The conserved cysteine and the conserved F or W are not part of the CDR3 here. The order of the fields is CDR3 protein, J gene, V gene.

CDR3 protein: ASSLIEQGSGTQY
J gene: TRBJ2-5
V gene: TRBV5-1

CDR3 protein: ASREWSGTGVPF
J gene: TRBJ1-1
V gene: TRBV25-1

CDR3 protein: ASRDRVGDEQY
J gene: TRBJ2-7
V gene: TRBV19

CDR3 protein: ASSGQTNTEAF
J gene: TRBJ1-1
V gene: TRBV19

CDR3 protein: ASSQDGSGWAYEQY
J gene: TRBJ2-7
V gene: TRBV4-1

CDR3 protein: AISETGGLSYEQY
J gene: TRBJ2-7
V gene: TRBV10-3

CDR3 protein: ASSGMRTGELF
J gene: TRBJ2-2
V gene: TRBV19

CDR3 protein: ASSLKLAEQETQY
J gene: TRBJ2-5
V gene: TRBV5-1

CDR3 protein: ASRTSGSYYNEQF
J gene: TRBJ2-1
V gene: TRBV5-1

CDR3 protein: ASSIRAGDGYT
J gene: TRBJ1-2
V gene: TRBV19

CDR3 protein: ASSGQKEYYGYT
J gene: TRBJ1-2
V gene: TRBV6-5

CDR3 protein: ASSVREGLNEQF
J gene: TRBJ2-1
V gene: TRBV6-1

CDR3 protein: ASSLAQETQY
J gene: TRBJ2-5
V gene: TRBV7-6

CDR3 protein: ASSLASGAQGETQY
J gene: TRBJ2-5
V gene: TRBV5-1

CDR3 protein: ASSRRGEGYEQY
J gene: TRBJ2-7
V gene: TRBV7-2

CDR3 protein: ASSLYGLAETQY
J gene: TRBJ2-5
V gene: TRBV7-2

CDR3 protein: ASSFYDLRGYGYT
J gene: TRBJ1-2
V gene: TRBV5-8

CDR3 protein: ASSFYPLGNAKNIQY
J gene: TRBJ2-4
V gene: TRBV7-2

CDR3 protein: ASSTGTTGELF
J gene: TRBJ2-2
V gene: TRBV27

CDR3 protein: ASSPGTGGYGEAF
J gene: TRBJ1-1
V gene: TRBV7-9

CDR3 protein: ASSYDSGRGNEQF
J gene: TRBJ2-1
V gene: TRBV6-5

CDR3 protein: ASSMSGNSPLH
J gene: TRBJ1-6
V gene: TRBV19

CDR3 protein: ASSSQGQGGLKQPQH
J gene: TRBJ1-5
V gene: TRBV5-6

CDR3 protein: SVDQGVEAF
J gene: TRBJ1-1
V gene: TRBV29-1

CDR3 protein: ASSLVSGGQPQH
J gene: TRBJ1-5
V gene: TRBV5-1

CDR3 protein: ASSNDRIMNTEAF
J gene: TRBJ1-1
V gene: TRBV19

CDR3 protein: ASSEWGAYGYT
J gene: TRBJ1-2
V gene: TRBV6-1

CDR3 protein: ASSIDREGGLQGYT
J gene: TRBJ1-2
V gene: TRBV9

CDR3 protein: ASTGTGATGELF
J gene: TRBJ2-2
V gene: TRBV7-9

CDR3 protein: ASSPRAGRYTEAF
J gene: TRBJ1-1
V gene: TRBV9

CDR3 protein: ASSVGVGGYEQY
J gene: TRBJ2-7
V gene: TRBV5-1

CDR3 protein: ASSADREYQPQH
J gene: TRBJ1-5
V gene: TRBV2

CDR3 protein: SARDRNTEAF
J gene: TRBJ1-1
V gene: TRBV29-1

CDR3 protein: ASSLGEQF
J gene: TRBJ2-1
V gene: TRBV5-5

CDR3 protein: ASSKAGGPRSYNEQF
J gene: TRBJ2-1
V gene: TRBV10-1

CDR3 protein: ASSWDYGDEQF
J gene: TRBJ2-1
V gene: TRBV5-1

CDR3 protein: ASSYVRGRDTQY
J gene: TRBJ2-3
V gene: TRBV6-5

CDR3 protein: ASSEALGGNMGSAF
J gene: TRBJ1-1
V gene: TRBV6-1

CDR3 protein: ASRLARTDTQY
J gene: TRBJ2-3
V gene: TRBV2

CDR3 protein: ASSITSSNEQF
J gene: TRBJ2-1
V gene: TRBV19

CDR3 protein: ASREIGANVLT
J gene: TRBJ2-6
V gene: TRBV6-6

CDR3 protein: AWSVNDRDEKLF
J gene: TRBJ1-4
V gene: TRBV30

CDR3 protein: ASSLLLNSYGYT
J gene: TRBJ1-2
V gene: TRBV5-8

CDR3 protein: ASSFTGTGTGTEAF
J gene: TRBJ1-1
V gene: TRBV19

CDR3 protein: ASSLDGPRNTEAF
J gene: TRBJ1-1
V gene: TRBV11-3

CDR3 protein: ASRDLNSYEQY
J gene: -
V gene: TRBV6-1

CDR3 protein: ASSFSGRVDEQF
J gene: TRBJ2-1
V gene: TRBV5-1

CDR3 protein: ASSPLRTNEKLF
J gene: TRBJ1-4
V gene: TRBV19

CDR3 protein: ASSQDPTLLGYNEQF
J gene: TRBJ2-1
V gene: TRBV4-3

CDR3 protein: ATSSNEGTGANVLT
J gene: TRBJ2-6
V gene: TRBV15

CDR3 protein: ASSMTSGRQETQY
J gene: TRBJ2-5
V gene: TRBV19

CDR3 protein: ASSVGQGKGETQY
J gene: TRBJ2-5
V gene: TRBV9

CDR3 protein: ASSPLGGGASGANVLT
J gene: TRBJ2-6
V gene: TRBV5-6

CDR3 protein: ASSFGTNTEAF
J gene: TRBJ1-1
V gene: TRBV27

CDR3 protein: ASSMPGTALGEQY
J gene: TRBJ2-7
V gene: TRBV5-4

CDR3 protein: SGTGLAGGYEQF
J gene: TRBJ2-1
V gene: TRBV29-1

CDR3 protein: ASSSPWGKNEQF
J gene: TRBJ2-1
V gene: TRBV7-2